This entry lists 4 T cell receptor beta chains sequenced from one sample in a study of T cell responses to AZD1222 COVID-19 vaccine listed by TCRdb under 2021. This specimen's time point label, per the study, means: about 28 days (+/-7) after the second vaccine dose. The library was made by the immunoSEQ multiplex PCR assay. What TCRdb holds here is the immuneACCESS table cut down to in-frame rearrangements. Part of the clones is not present; checked against another copy, under half of the missing clones reflect an unresolved V gene, and the others are unexplained. A total of about 93,000 clones appear in this sample, 85% to 90% of them only once. The ten largest clones capture roughly 2.7% of the sample. The sequenced sample was peripheral blood, obtained 28 days after the second AZD1222 dose. The receptors derive from an adult who received the AZD1222 COVID-19 vaccine.

The chain combines TRBV6-4 with TRBJ2-1, with 10 bases matching TRBD2. V dropped 5 bases and J dropped 2; count of bases not matched to a gene: 3. Germline V CDR1 and CDR2: MRHNA, SNTAGT. CDR3 length: 15 amino acids. CDR3 sequence (DNA): TGTGCCAGCAGTCCTACTAGCGGGACCTACAATGAGCAGTTCTTC. This codes for CASSPTSGTYNEQFF.

V gene TRBV19 combines with J gene TRBJ1-2; D remains unclear. Trimming took 5 bases from V and 5 from J, leaving 21 bases between them. CDR1 is LNHDA and CDR2 is SQIVND in the germline V gene (reference sequence). The CDR3 extends over 16 amino acids. CDR3 loop: CASSFRGPPSPYGYTF. The DNA for the CDR3 is TGTGCCAGTAGTTTCCGCGGTCCCCCTTCCCCTTATGGCTACACCTTC.

The rearrangement joins TRBV19 to TRBJ1-1, with a weak D call TRBD1 (6 bases). Germline V CDR1 and CDR2: LNHDA, SQIVND (reference sequence). Trimming stripped 3 bases from V and 8 bases from J, with 13 bases between. This CDR3 is 13 amino acids long. CDR3 in amino acids: CASSIKATGEAFF. CDR3 sequence (DNA): TGTGCCAGTAGTATTAAAGCGACAGGAGAAGCTTTCTTT.

The CDR3 sequence is CASSPPRSEDRISQETQYF. The DNA of the CDR3 is TGTGCCAGCAGCCCCCCCCGGAGTGAGGACCGAATCTCCCAAGAGACCCAGTACTTC. The J gene is TRBJ2-5, the V gene TRBV3-1 (or the pseudogene TRBV3-2); no reliable D call. Germline V gives CDR1 LGHDT, CDR2 YNNKEL (reference sequence). V was trimmed by 4 bases and J by 1 base, leaving 25 bases between them. CDR3 size: 19 residues.